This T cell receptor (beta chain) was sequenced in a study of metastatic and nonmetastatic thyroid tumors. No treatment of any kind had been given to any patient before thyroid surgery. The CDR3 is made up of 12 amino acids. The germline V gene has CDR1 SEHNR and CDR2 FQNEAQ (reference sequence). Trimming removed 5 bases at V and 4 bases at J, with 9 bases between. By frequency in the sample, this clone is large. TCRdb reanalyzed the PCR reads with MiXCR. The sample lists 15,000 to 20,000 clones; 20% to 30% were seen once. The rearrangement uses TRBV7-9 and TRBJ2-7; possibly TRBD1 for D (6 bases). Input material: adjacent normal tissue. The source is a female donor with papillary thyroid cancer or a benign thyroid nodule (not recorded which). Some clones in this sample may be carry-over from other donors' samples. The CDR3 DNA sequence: TGTGCCAGCAGCCACGACAGGTACGAGCAGTACTTC. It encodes CASSHDRYEQYF.